This T cell receptor beta chain was found in a study of PD-1 blockade in classical Hodgkin lymphoma. Regarding the study as a whole: Baseline TCR diversity was reportedly lower in newly diagnosed patients than in healthy donors. It was reported as lower still in relapsed/refractory patients.

Indicated time point: cycle 4 day 1 (C4D1), after 6 weeks of nivolumab. Patients all relapsed after autologous stem cell transplantation, and there was variation in brentuximab vedotin exposure. Starting with thawed PBMCs, CD4+ T cells were purified by magnetic negative selection. TCRdb keeps only in-frame clones here, not all; method: immunoSEQ multiplex PCR. The table has about 30,000 clones, approximately 79% seen once. Germline lookup yields CDR1 ENHRY and CDR2 SYGVKD. The CDR3 contains 15 residues. Trimming left V 2 bases short and J 3 bases short, with 12 bases between. Notes on this clone: The antigen remains undetermined.

This receptor was taken from a human donor with classical Hodgkin lymphoma. The rearrangement uses TRBV10-3 and TRBJ2-3, with D possibly being TRBD2 (6 bases). The starting material was CD4+ T cells from blood, obtained before the fourth cycle of nivolumab. The CDR3 spells CAISEPTRGTDTQYF. The CDR3 DNA sequence: TGTGCCATCAGTGAGCCGACCCGGGGGACAGATACGCAGTATTTT.